The present entry profiles one T cell receptor (beta chain) with its context. Its target is not known. The PCR used 60 Vbeta and 13 Jbeta primers. This table comes from immunoSEQ multiplex PCR, and its TCRdb copy is limited to in-frame clones, with some not included. This sample yields approximately 120,000 clones, of which 74% are seen a single time; 3.5% to 4.5% belongs to the top ten. This sample was taken from a study of cytomegalovirus exposure and HLA in healthy donors. Broader study findings: Several of the most significant clusters appeared linked to common viral pathogens, based on a later analysis. Most subjects' HLA-A and HLA-B alleles were reportedly predicted from TCR beta sequences.

The sample taken for sequencing was PBMCs. This clonotype was obtained from a middle-aged man in good health and CMV-seropositive.

DNA of the CDR3: TGTGCCAGCAGCTTAACTAGCGGGAGCCACGAGCAGTACTTC. Translation: CASSLTSGSHEQYF. V usage is TRBV7-3 and J usage is TRBJ2-7, with TRBD2 matching over 9 bases. Germline loops: CDR1 SGHTA, CDR2 FQGTGA. The CDR3 runs to 14 residues. Trimming removed 0 bases from V and 5 bases from J; junction bases left unmatched: 2.